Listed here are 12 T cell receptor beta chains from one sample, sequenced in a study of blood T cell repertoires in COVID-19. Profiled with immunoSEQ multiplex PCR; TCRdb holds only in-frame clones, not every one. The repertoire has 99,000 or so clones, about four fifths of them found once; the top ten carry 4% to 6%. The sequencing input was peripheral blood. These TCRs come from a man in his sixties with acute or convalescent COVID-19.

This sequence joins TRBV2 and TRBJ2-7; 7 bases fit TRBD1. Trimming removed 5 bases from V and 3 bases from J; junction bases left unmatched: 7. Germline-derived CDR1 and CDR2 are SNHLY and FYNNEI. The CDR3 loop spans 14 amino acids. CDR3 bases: TGTGCCAGCAGTTCACAGGGGAGACTCTACGAGCAGTACTTC. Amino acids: CASSSQGRLYEQYF.

In DNA form, the CDR3 reads TGTGCCAGTAGTATGTGGACAGGGGGAATGAACACTGAAGCTTTCTTT. This sequence encodes CASSMWTGGMNTEAFF. The chain couples TRBV19 to TRBJ1-1; TRBD1 aligns across 10 bases. The J segment lost 0 bases and the V segment lost 3 bases, leaving 4 bases of the junction unmatched. In germline, CDR1 is LNHDA, CDR2 SQIVND (reference sequence). The CDR3 length is 16 residues.

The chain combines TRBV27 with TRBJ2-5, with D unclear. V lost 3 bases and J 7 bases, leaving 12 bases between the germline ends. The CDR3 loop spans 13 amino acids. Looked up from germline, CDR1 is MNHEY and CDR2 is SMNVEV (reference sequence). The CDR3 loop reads CASSLSDHGTQYF. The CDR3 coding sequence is TGTGCCAGCAGTTTGAGCGATCACGGGACCCAGTACTTC.

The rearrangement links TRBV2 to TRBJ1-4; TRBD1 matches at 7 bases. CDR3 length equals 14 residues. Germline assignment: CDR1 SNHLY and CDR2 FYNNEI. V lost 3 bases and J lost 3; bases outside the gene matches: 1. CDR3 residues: CASSETGSNEKLFF. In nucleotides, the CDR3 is TGTGCCAGCAGTGAGACAGGGTCTAATGAAAAACTGTTTTTT. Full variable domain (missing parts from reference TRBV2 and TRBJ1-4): EPEVTQTPSHQVTQMGQEVILRCVPISNHLYFYWYRQILGQKVEFLVSFYNNEISEKSEIFDDQFSVERPDGSNFTLKIRSTKLEDSAMYFCASSETGSNEKLFFGSGTQLSVL.

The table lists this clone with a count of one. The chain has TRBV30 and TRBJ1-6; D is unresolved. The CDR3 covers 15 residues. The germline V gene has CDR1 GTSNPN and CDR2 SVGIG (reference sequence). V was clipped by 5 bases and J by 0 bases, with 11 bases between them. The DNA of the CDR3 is TGTGCCTGGGGAAAAAGGAGCTCCTATAATTCACCCCTCCACTTT. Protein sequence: CAWGKRSSYNSPLHF. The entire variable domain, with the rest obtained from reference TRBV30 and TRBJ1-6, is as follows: SQTIHQWPATLVQPVGSPLSLECTVEGTSNPNLYWYRQAAGRGLQLLFYSVGIGQISSEVPQNLSASRPQDRQFILSSKKLLLSDSGFYLCAWGKRSSYNSPLHFGNGTRLTVT.

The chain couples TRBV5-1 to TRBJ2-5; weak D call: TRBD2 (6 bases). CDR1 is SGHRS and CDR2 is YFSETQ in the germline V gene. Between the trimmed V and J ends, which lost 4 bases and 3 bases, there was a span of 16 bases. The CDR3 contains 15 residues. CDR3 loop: CASSANSGLEETQYF. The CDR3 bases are TGCGCCAGCAGCGCTAACTCGGGACTGGAAGAGACCCAGTACTTC.

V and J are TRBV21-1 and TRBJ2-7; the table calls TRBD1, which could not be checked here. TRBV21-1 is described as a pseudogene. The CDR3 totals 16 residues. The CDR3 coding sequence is TGTGCCAGCAGCAAAGGAATGGGGACAGGGGTGAAAGAGCAGTACTTC. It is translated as CASSKGMGTGVKEQYF.

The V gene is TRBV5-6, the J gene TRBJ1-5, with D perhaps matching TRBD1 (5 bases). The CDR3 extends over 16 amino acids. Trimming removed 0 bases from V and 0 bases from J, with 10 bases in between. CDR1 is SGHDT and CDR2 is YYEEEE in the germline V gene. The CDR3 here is CASSLGQGYSNQPQHF. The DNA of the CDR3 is TGTGCCAGCAGCTTGGGGCAGGGTTATAGCAATCAGCCCCAGCATTTT.

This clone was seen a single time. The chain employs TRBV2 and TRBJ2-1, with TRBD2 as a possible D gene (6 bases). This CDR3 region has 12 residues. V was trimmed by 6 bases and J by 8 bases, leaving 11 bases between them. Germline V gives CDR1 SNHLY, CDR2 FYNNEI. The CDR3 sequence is CASRLSSDEQFF. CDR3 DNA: TGTGCCAGCAGACTTTCTAGCGATGAGCAGTTCTTC.

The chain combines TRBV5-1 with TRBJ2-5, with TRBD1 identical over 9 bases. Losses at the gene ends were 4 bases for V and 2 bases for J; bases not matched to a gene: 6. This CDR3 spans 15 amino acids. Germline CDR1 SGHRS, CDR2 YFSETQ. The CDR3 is CASSELGTGQETQYF. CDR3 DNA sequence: TGCGCCAGCAGCGAACTTGGGACAGGGCAAGAGACCCAGTACTTC. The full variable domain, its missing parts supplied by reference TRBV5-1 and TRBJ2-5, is KAGVTQTPRYLIKTRGQQVTLSCSPISGHRSVSWYQQTPGQGLQFLFEYFSETQRNKGNFPGRFSGRQFSNSRSEMNVSTLELGDSALYLCASSELGTGQETQYFGPGTRLLVL.

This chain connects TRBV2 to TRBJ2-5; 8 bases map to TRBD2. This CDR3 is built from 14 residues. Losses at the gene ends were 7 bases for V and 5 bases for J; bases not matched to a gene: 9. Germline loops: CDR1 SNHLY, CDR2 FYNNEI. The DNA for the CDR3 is TGTGCCAGCAATCCCGGGGGGGCCAGGGAGACCCAGTACTTC. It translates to CASNPGGARETQYF.

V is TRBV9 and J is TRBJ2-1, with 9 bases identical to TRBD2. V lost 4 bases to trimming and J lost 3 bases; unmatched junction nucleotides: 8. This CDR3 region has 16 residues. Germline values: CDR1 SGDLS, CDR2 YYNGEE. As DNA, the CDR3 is TGTGCCAGCAGCCCCCGACTAGCGGAGATCTACAATGAGCAGTTCTTC. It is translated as CASSPRLAEIYNEQFF.